The entry below describes one T cell receptor beta chain. This table comes from immunoSEQ multiplex PCR, and its TCRdb copy is limited to in-frame clones, with some not included. The table records just under 150,000 clones, approximately 92% of them present only once. This record belongs to a study of control samples from healthy donors and cancer patients. The CDR3 totals 14 residues. Germline V gene lookup returns CDR1 MGHRA and CDR2 YSYEKL. The V end was cut by 0 bases, the J end by 8 bases, with 13 bases between. This TCR came from a young man in good health. The chain combines TRBV4-1 with TRBJ1-1; D not resolved. The source material was blood. CDR3 amino acids: CASSQDPGLTEAFF. Written as DNA, the CDR3 is TGCGCCAGCAGCCAAGATCCGGGCCTAACGGAAGCTTTCTTT.